This record concerns one T cell receptor (beta chain) sequence. Its target is unknown. The data were taken from a study of T cells in Graves' hyperthyroidism and ophthalmopathy. There were TCR beta CDR3 regions amplified from RNA transcripts. First-round RT-PCR targeting the TCR CDR3 was performed with the HTBI primer set. TCRdb analysed the multiplex PCR reads with MiXCR anew, one entry per CDR3 protein. The sample holds hundreds of thousands of distinct CDR3 sequences, 16% seen once. Broader study findings: Before onset, ophthalmopathy was predicted by the model a median roughly 6.8 months earlier. Most thyroid clonotypes expanded above 0.001 appeared in blood too.

PBMCs were sourced from over 8.5 ml fresh peripheral blood. The origin of this receptor is a woman aged 18-29 years with Graves' ophthalmopathy. The sample consisted of blood.

Here the CDR3 reads CSARTSGRGNEQFF. The CDR3 DNA is TGCAGTGCTAGGACTAGCGGGAGAGGCAATGAGCAGTTCTTC. The chain employs TRBV20-1 and TRBJ2-1; 12 bases line up with TRBD2. With 3 bases clipped from V and 6 bases from J, the junction kept 3 bases outside the gene matches. Germline CDR1 reads DFQATT; CDR2 reads SNEGSKA (reference sequence). This CDR3 contains 14 residues.